This T cell receptor (beta chain) comes out of a study of OX40 agonist ivuxolimab in advanced cancers. Some clones are missing from TCRdb's copy, which holds only in-frame ones; the method was immunoSEQ multiplex PCR. The table has roughly 68,000 clones, approximately 80% seen once. The receptor comes from an adult with an advanced solid tumor such as melanoma, head and neck, liver or kidney cancer. The material was CD4+ or CD8+ T cells sorted from blood, obtained in a trial of the OX40 agonist ivuxolimab.

In nucleotides, the CDR3 is TGTGCCAGCAGGAGAGAAGCAGGAGGGGACAATTCACCCCTCCACTTT. As protein: CASRREAGGDNSPLHF. The chain carries TRBV5-8 and TRBJ1-6, with a possible D match to TRBD1 (5 bases). V was clipped by 5 bases and J by 7 bases, with 19 bases between them. Germline CDR1 SGHTS, CDR2 YDEGEE. The CDR3 runs 16 residues. Complete variable domain (other parts from reference TRBV5-8 and TRBJ1-6): EAGVTQSPTHLIKTRGQQATLRCSPISGHTSVYWYQQALGLGLQFLLWYDEGEERNRGNFPPRFSGRQFPNYSSELNVNALELEDSALYLCASRREAGGDNSPLHFGNGTRLTVT.